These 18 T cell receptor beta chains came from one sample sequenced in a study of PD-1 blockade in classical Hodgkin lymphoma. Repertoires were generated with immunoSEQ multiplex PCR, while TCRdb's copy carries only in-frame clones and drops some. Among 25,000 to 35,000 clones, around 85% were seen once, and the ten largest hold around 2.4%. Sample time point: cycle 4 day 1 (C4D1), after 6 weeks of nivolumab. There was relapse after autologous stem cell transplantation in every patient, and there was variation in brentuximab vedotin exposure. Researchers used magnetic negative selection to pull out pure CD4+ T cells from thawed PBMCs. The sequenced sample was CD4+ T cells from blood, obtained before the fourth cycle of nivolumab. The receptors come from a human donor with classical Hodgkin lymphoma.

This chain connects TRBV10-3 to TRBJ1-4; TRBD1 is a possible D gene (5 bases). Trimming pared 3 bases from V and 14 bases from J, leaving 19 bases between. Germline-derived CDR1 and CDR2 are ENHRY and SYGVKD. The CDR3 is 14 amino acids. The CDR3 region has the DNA TGTGCCATCAGTGAAAGGGACCAGGCCTCCGTTCTGTTTTTT. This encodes CAISERDQASVLFF.

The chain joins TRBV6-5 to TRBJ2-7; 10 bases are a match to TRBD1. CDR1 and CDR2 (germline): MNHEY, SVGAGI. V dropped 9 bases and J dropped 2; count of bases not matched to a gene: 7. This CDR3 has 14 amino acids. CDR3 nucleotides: TGTGCCAGTTTGGGACAGGGGCCCCCCTACGAGCAGTACTTC. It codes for CASLGQGPPYEQYF.

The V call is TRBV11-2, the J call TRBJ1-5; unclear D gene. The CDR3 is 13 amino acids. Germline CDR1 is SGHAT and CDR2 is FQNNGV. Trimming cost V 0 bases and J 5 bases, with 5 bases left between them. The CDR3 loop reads CASSLDQDQPQHF. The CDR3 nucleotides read TGTGCCAGCAGCTTAGATCAAGATCAGCCCCAGCATTTT.

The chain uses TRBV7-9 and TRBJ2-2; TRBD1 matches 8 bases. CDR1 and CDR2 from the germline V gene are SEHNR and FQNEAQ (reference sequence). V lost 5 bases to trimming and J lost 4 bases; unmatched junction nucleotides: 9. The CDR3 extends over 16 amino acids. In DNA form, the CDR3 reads TGTGCCAGCAGCCAGGGGGCGGCTAGCCCCACCGGGGAGCTGTTTTTT. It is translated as CASSQGAASPTGELFF.

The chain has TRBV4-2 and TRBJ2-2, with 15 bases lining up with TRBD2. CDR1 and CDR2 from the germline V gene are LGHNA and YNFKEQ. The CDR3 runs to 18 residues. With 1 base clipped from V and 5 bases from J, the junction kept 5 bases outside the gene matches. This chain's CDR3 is CASSQGGTSGRRTGELFF. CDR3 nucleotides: TGTGCCAGCAGCCAAGGGGGGACTAGCGGGAGGCGGACCGGGGAGCTGTTTTTT.

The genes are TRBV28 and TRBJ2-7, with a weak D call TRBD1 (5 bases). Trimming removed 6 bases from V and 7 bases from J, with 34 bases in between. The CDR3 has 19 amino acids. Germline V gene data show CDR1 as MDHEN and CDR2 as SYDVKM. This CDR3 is CASSLGGRFGKDRLGEQYF. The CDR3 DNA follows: TGTGCCAGCAGCTTGGGCGGACGGTTTGGGAAAGACAGACTGGGGGAGCAGTACTTC.

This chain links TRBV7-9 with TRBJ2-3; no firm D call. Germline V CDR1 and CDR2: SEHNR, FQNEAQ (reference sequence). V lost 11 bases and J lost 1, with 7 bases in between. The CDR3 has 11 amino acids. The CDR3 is CAAQGTDTQYF. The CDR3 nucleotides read TGTGCCGCGCAGGGCACAGATACGCAGTATTTT.

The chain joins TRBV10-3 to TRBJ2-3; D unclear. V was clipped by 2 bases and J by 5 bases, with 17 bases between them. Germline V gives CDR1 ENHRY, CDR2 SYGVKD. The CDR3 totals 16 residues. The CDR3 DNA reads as TGTGCCATCAGTGAGGAGGATAGCCCCAGTGGAGATACGCAGTATTTT. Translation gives CAISEEDSPSGDTQYF.

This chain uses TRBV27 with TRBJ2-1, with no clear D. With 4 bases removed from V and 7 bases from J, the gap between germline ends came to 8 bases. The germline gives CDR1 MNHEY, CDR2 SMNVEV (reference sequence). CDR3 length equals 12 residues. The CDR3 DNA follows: TGTGCCAGCAGTTGGTCTGCTAATGAGCAGTTCTTC. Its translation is CASSWSANEQFF.

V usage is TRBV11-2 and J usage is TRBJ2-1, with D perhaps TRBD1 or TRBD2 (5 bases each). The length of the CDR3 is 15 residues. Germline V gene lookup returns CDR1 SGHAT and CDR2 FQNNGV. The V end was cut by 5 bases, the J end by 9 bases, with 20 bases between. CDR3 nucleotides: TGTGCCAGCAGCCCCCGGGACCATAGAACGGCTGAGCAGTTCTTC. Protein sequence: CASSPRDHRTAEQFF.

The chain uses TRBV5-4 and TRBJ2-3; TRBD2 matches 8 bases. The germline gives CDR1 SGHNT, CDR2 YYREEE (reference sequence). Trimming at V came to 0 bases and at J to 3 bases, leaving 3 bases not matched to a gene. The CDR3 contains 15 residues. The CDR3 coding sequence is TGTGCCAGCAGCTTGGGGGGCGGGAGGACAGATACGCAGTATTTT. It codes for CASSLGGGRTDTQYF.

The CDR3 is CASSLVVMPYEQYF. For the CDR3, the DNA is TGCGCCAGCAGCTTGGTTGTAATGCCATACGAGCAGTACTTC. The chain is built from TRBV5-1 and TRBJ2-7; no firm D call. The CDR3 consists of 14 residues. The V gene lost 0 bases and the J gene lost 4 bases, with 11 bases spanning the gap. Germline V gives CDR1 SGHRS, CDR2 YFSETQ.

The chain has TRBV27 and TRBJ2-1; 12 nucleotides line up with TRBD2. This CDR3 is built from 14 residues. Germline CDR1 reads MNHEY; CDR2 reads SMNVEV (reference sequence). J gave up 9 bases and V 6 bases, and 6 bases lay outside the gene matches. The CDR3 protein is CASRSGLAGFEQFF. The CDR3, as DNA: TGTGCCAGCAGGTCGGGACTAGCGGGTTTTGAGCAGTTCTTC.

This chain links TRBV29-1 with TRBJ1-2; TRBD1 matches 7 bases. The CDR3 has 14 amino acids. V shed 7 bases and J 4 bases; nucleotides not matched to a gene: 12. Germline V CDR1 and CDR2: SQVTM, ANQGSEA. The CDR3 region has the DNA TGCAGCGACGGGGGGGTACAGGGGACCTATGGCTACACCTTC. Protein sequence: CSDGGVQGTYGYTF.

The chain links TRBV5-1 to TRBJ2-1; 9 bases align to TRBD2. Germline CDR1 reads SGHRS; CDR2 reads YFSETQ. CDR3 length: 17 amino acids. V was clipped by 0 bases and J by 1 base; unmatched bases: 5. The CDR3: CASSLEVAGVSYNEQFF. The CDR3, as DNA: TGCGCCAGCAGCTTGGAGGTAGCGGGAGTATCCTACAATGAGCAGTTCTTC.

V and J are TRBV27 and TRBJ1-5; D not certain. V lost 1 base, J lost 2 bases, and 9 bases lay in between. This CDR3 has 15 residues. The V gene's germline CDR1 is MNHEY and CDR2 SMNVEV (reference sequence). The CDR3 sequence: CASSLYGIGNQPQHF. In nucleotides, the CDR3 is TGTGCCAGCAGTTTATACGGAATTGGCAATCAGCCCCAGCATTTT.

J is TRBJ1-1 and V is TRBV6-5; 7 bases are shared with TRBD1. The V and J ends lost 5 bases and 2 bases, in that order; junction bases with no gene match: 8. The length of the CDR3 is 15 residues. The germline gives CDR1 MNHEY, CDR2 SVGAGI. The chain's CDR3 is CASSGQAFGNTEAFF. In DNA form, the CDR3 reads TGTGCCAGCAGTGGACAGGCTTTCGGAAACACTGAAGCTTTCTTT.

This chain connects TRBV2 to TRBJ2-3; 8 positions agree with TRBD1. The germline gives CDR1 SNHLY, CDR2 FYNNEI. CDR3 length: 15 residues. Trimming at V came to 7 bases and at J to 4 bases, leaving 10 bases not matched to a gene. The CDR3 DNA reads TGTGCCAGCACCAGGGGGCTCGGGCGGCCAGATACGCAGTATTTT. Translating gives CASTRGLGRPDTQYF. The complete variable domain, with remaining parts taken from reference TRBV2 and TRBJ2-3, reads EPEVTQTPSHQVTQMGQEVILRCVPISNHLYFYWYRQILGQKVEFLVSFYNNEISEKSEIFDDQFSVERPDGSNFTLKIRSTKLEDSAMYFCASTRGLGRPDTQYFGPGTRLTVL.